The source of this T cell receptor (beta chain) is a study of cytomegalovirus exposure and HLA in healthy donors. General study results and limits: As was reported, the classifier diagnosed cytomegalovirus status with high specificity and sensitivity. Cytomegalovirus association was assigned to around 150 TCR beta chains. A few of the chains that were CMV-associated were confirmed in vitro to be specific for CMV antigens.

The table came from immunoSEQ multiplex PCR; TCRdb's copy has only in-frame clones and leaves some out. The sample yields 140,000 to 150,000 clones, about 95% seen once. Concerning this clone itself: Its specificity is unknown.

The sequence was obtained from a young man in good health and CMV-seropositive. The specimen sequenced was PBMCs.

The CDR3 reads CASSLPETSWGTNEKLFF. The CDR3 DNA reads as TGTGCCAGCAGCTTACCTGAGACTTCTTGGGGCACTAATGAAAAACTGTTTTTT. The rearrangement uses TRBV7-9 and TRBJ1-4, with TRBD1 as a possible D gene (5 bases). Germline loops: CDR1 SEHNR, CDR2 FQNEAQ (reference sequence). Trimming shortened V by 2 bases and J by 2 bases, and 18 bases separated the two germline ends. The CDR3 consists of 18 residues.